This TCR beta chain appears in the sequencing data of a study of blood T cell repertoires in COVID-19. CDR1 is MNHEY, CDR2 SMNVEV, per germline (reference sequence). The CDR3 has 14 residues. Trimming removed 10 bases from V and 6 bases from J; junction bases left unmatched: 13. Assay used: immunoSEQ multiplex PCR; TCRdb lists only in-frame clones, some missing. The sample holds roughly 380,000 clones, about 87% seen once. This receptor was identified in a man aged 25 to 40 who had recovered from COVID-19. The sample consisted of PBMCs or T cells enriched from blood (not recorded which). V is TRBV27 and J is TRBJ2-3, with 7 bases fitting TRBD1. The CDR3, as DNA: TGTGCCACAACAACTAGGGGGCTTGGGGATACGCAGTATTTT. Its translation: CATTTRGLGDTQYF.